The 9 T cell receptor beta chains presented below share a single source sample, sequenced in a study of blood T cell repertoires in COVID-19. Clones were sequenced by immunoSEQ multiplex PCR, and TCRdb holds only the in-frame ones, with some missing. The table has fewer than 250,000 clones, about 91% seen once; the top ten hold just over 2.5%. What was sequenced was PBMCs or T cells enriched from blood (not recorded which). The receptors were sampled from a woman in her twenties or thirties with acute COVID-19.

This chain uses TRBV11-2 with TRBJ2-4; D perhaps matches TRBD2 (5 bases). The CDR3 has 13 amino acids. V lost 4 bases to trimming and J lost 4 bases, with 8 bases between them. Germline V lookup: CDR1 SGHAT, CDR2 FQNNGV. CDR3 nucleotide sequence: TGTGCCAGCAGCTATGGACTTAAAAACATTCAGTACTTC. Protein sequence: CASSYGLKNIQYF.

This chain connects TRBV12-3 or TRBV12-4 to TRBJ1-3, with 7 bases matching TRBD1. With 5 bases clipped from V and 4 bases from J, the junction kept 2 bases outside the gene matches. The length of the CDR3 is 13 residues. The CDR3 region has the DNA TGTGCCAGCAGTCTGACAGGGGGAAACACCATATATTTT. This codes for CASSLTGGNTIYF.

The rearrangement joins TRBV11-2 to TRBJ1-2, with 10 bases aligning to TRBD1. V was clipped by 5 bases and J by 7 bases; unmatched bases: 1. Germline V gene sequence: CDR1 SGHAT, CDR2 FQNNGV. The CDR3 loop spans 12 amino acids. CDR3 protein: CASSRTGGGYTF. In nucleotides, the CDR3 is TGTGCCAGCAGCCGGACAGGGGGTGGCTACACCTTC.

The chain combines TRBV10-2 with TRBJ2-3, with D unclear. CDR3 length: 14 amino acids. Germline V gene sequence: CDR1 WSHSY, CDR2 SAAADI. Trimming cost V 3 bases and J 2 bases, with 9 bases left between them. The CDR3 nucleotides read TGCGCCAGCAGTGAAACAGCCGCCACAGATACGCAGTATTTT. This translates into CASSETAATDTQYF.

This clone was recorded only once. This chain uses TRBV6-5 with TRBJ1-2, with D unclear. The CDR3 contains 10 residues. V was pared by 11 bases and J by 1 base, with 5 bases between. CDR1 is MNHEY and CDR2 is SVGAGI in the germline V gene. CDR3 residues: CAGGNYGYTF. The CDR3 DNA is TGTGCCGGCGGTAACTATGGCTACACCTTC.

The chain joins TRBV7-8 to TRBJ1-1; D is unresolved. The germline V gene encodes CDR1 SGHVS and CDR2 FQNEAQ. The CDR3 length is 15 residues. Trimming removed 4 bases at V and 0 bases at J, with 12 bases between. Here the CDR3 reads CASSYLSSMNTEAFF. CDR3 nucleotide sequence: TGTGCCAGCAGCTACCTCAGTTCGATGAACACTGAAGCTTTCTTT.

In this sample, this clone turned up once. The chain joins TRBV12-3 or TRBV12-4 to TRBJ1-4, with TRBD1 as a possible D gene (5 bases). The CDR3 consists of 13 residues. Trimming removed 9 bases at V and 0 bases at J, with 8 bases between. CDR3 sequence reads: CASTRATNEKLFF. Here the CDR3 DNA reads TGTGCCAGTACCAGGGCAACTAATGAAAAACTGTTTTTT.

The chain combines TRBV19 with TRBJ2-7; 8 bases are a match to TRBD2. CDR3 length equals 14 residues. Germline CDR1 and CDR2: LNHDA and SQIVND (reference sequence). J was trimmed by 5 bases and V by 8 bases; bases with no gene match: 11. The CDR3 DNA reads TGTGCCAGTCGGGGGGGAAAATTATACGACGAGCAGTACTTC. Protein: CASRGGKLYDEQYF.

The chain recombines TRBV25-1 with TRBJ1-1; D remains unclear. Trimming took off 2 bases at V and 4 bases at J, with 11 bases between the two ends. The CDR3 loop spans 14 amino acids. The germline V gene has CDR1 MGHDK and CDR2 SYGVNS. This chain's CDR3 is CASSEVEEVTEAFF. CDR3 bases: TGTGCCAGCAGTGAAGTGGAGGAGGTCACTGAAGCTTTCTTT.